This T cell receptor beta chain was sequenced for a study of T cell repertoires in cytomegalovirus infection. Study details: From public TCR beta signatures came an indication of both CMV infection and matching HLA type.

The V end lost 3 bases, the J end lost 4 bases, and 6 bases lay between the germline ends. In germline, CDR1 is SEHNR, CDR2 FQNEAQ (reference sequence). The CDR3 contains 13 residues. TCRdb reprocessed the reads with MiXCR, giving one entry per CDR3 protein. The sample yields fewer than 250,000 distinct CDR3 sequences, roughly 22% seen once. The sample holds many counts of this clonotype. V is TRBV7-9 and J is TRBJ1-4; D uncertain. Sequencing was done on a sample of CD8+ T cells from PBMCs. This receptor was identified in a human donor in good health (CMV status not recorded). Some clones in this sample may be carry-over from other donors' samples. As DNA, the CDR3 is TGTGCCAGCAGCTTGGGCGGTAATGAAAAACTGTTTTTT. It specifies CASSLGGNEKLFF.